The present T cell receptor beta chain was sequenced within a study of neoadjuvant anti-PD-1 for oral cavity cancer. The CDR3 length is 15 residues. Trimming took 1 base from V and 4 from J, leaving 10 bases between them. The germline CDR1 and CDR2 sequences are KGHSH and LQKENI. Profiled with immunoSEQ multiplex PCR; TCRdb holds only in-frame clones, not every one. The table includes some 6,600 clones, 45% detected once. J is TRBJ1-4 and V is TRBV18, with D maybe TRBD1 (6 bases). The sequence was collected from a person aged 40-85 years with oral cavity squamous cell carcinoma. This material consisted of tumor tissue, taken before nivolumab (anti-PD-1) treatment. Here the CDR3 DNA reads TGTGCCAGCTCACCACAAGGACAGCGTAATGAAAAACTGTTTTTT. Translation: CASSPQGQRNEKLFF.